The TCR beta chain under discussion was sequenced for a study of PD-L1 blockade in urothelial cancer. Study context: Most patients, about 85% of the 29, were males with bladder-origin cancer.

Time point described: pretreatment peripheral blood. The study's findings and limits: In blood at 3 weeks, tumor-associated clones expanded more among patients with durable benefit.

A word on this clone: Its antigen is unknown.

Synthetic TCR analog templates were spiked into all PCRs individually. Libraries were prepared by immunoSEQ multiplex PCR; TCRdb keeps only in-frame clonotypes and omits some of them. The sample holds tens of thousands of clones, roughly nine tenths seen once. With 2 bases clipped from V and 11 bases from J, the junction kept 9 bases outside the gene matches. The germline CDR1 and CDR2 sequences are SGHTA and FQGTGA. CDR3 length: 16 residues. The V call is TRBV7-3, the J call TRBJ2-2; 12 nucleotides line up with TRBD2. The sample here was PBMCs, taken around atezolizumab (anti-PD-L1) treatment. This sequence was found in a woman aged 55-69 years with urothelial cancer. CDR3 nucleotide sequence: TGTGCCAGCAGCTTACTTAGGACTAGCGGGGACATAGAGCTGTTTTTT. Translated, it gives CASSLLRTSGDIELFF.